This T cell receptor beta chain emerged from a study of blood T cell repertoires in COVID-19. Across the whole study: Samples came from the United States, Italy and Spain, spanning acute and convalescent COVID-19. Nucleic acid was either cDNA or gDNA, and it came from T cells, B-cell-depleted T cells, or PBMCs.

In the study's own analysis: Estimation of nucleated cell counts was performed using reference gene primer amplification. Profiled with immunoSEQ multiplex PCR; TCRdb holds only in-frame clones, not every one. That table gives V, J and clone size, and the DNA gave D and trimming. The sample consists of under 200,000 clones, around nine tenths of them appearing once. CDR3 length: 13 residues. Trimming took 1 base from V and 11 from J, leaving 14 bases between them. Germline-derived CDR1 and CDR2 are SGHTA and FQGNSA. The TCR originated in a young man with active or convalescent COVID-19. The J gene is TRBJ1-1, the V gene TRBV7-2, with unresolved D. The sample consisted of peripheral blood. The CDR3 DNA is TGTGCCAGCAGCTTAGGGGTCGAGAGGCAGGCTTTCTTT. Its translation is CASSLGVERQAFF.